This T cell receptor (beta chain) comes out of a study of T-cell reconstitution after alpha-beta-depleted transplantation in children. Notes on the study in general: Several hundred rapidly expanded clones from non-depleted graft cells reportedly supplied alpha-beta T cells about two months post-transplant. Hyperexpanded clones declined; after one year, newly produced T cells mostly supplied diversity. For some patients, TCRbeta diversity was high at day 60 because of recipient T cells and thymic progenitors that survived.

This clonotype was found many times. Its antigen is not identified. The CDR3 runs 14 residues. Trimming stripped 0 bases from V and 0 bases from J, with 7 bases between. CDR1 is SGHRS and CDR2 is YFSETQ in the germline V gene. The TCRbeta library incorporated unique molecular identifiers. In TCRdb, the PCR reads were re-called with MiXCR into one record per CDR3 protein. The sample gives approximately 630,000 distinct CDR3 sequences, about 12% of which show up once; roughly 0.84% is in the top ten. The TCR comes from a girl aged 2-10 years with congenital amegakaryocytic thrombocytopenia, due to receive a stem cell transplant. The V gene is TRBV5-1, the J gene TRBJ2-7, with D possibly being TRBD2 (5 bases). Sequenced here: PBMCs, sampled before TCRalphabeta/CD19-depleted stem cell transplant. CDR3 bases: TGCGCCAGCAGCTTGGGTCGGGGCTCCTACGAGCAGTACTTC. This sequence encodes CASSLGRGSYEQYF.